This T cell receptor beta chain was sequenced in a study of a mutant IDH1 vaccine in newly diagnosed glioma. Background on the study: The earlier regimen, radiotherapy, temozolomide, or both, was most often both. General observations from the study: In roughly 93% of patients, immune responses induced by the vaccine occurred. The authors found pseudoprogression apparently unrelated to changes in top peripheral T cell clonotypes.

Of note for this clone: No antigen is known for it.

The germline gives CDR1 ENHRY, CDR2 SYGVKD. The CDR3 totals 16 residues. V shed 4 bases, J shed 8 bases, and the junction held 12 bases outside the gene matches. Profiling relied on immunoSEQ multiplex PCR, and the TCRdb table lists in-frame clones only, not all of them. The sample lists about 98,000 clones; around nine tenths were seen once. The time point: baseline, week 1 (first vaccination visit). The treatment denotes: pre-vaccination baseline after standard-of-care therapy. The rearrangement joins TRBV10-3 to TRBJ2-1; 9 bases align to TRBD2. The origin of this receptor is a woman aged 45 to 65 with glioma. The source was PBMCs, collected from a glioma patient treated with radiotherapy, temozolomide or both. In nucleotides, the CDR3 is TGTGCCATCAGTGGGTCGAGGGAATTAGCGGGAGATGAGCAGTTCTTC. The encoded protein is CAISGSRELAGDEQFF.